The rows below give T cell receptor beta chains drawn from one sample of a study of control samples from healthy donors and cancer patients. Repertoires were generated with immunoSEQ multiplex PCR, while TCRdb's copy carries only in-frame clones and drops some. The table includes approximately 170,000 clones, about 91% detected once. Sequenced sample: blood. The receptor set was obtained from a woman aged 25-40 years in good health. CDR3s include the opening cysteine and the closing phenylalanine or tryptophan. Fields, in order: CDR3 length, clone size, V gene, D gene, J gene, CDR3 DNA, CDR3 protein. The D gene is left open where the match is weak. Expanded clones are given a class, and other clones once, few, many or no size at all.

14	NA	TRBV27	NA	TRBJ1-5	TGTGCCAGCAGTTTGAGAGACAGCAATCAGCCCCAGCATTTT	CASSLRDSNQPQHF
15	NA	TRBV28	NA	TRBJ1-5	TGTGCCAGCAGTTTTATGGGGGTGAGCAATCAGCCCCAGCATTTT	CASSFMGVSNQPQHF
14	NA	TRBV11-2	TRBD2	TRBJ2-1	TGTGCCAGCAGCCGCGGGAGCTCCTACAATGAGCAGTTCTTC	CASSRGSSYNEQFF
14	NA	TRBV2	NA	TRBJ2-5	TGTGCCAGCGAGCGGGCCCCTCTAGCGGAGACCCAGTACTTC	CASERAPLAETQYF
13	NA	TRBV6-1	NA	TRBJ2-1	TGTGCCAGCAGTGAATCGGGGGCCAATGAGCAGTTCTTC	CASSESGANEQFF
17	NA	TRBV7-9	NA	TRBJ2-1	TGTGCCAGCAGCTTAGCGCTGGCGGGCCCTACATACAATGAGCAGTTCTTC	CASSLALAGPTYNEQFF
15	NA	TRBV7-2	TRBD2	TRBJ2-1	TGTGCCAGCAGGGGTTCTAGCGGGAGTAGGAATGAGCAGTTCTTC	CASRGSSGSRNEQFF
12	NA	TRBV19	NA	TRBJ1-5	TGTGCCAGTAGTATGAAGTATCAGCCCCAGCATTTT	CASSMKYQPQHF
15	NA	TRBV19	NA	TRBJ1-6	TGTGCCAGTAGTATCGGGGCCGCCGATAATTCACCCCTCCACTTT	CASSIGAADNSPLHF
13	NA	TRBV25-1	NA	TRBJ1-2	TGTGCCAGCAGTACCACAGGGTTCACCGGCTACACCTTC	CASSTTGFTGYTF
12	NA	TRBV30	TRBD2	TRBJ2-3	TGTGCCGGGACTAGCGGGGCAGATACGCAGTATTTT	CAGTSGADTQYF
12	NA	TRBV27	NA	TRBJ1-5	TGTGCCAGCAGCTATCGGGGTCAGCCCCAGCATTTT	CASSYRGQPQHF
18	once	TRBV15	TRBD2	TRBJ2-5	TGTGCCACCAGCAGAGATGTGGGGGGGACTCCTTACGGGGAGACCCAGTACTTC	CATSRDVGGTPYGETQYF
16	few	TRBV7-6	TRBD2	TRBJ2-1	TGTGCCAGCAGCTTTTCGGGGGAGGGCCACGGGGATGAGCAGTTCTTC	CASSFSGEGHGDEQFF
15	NA	TRBV4-1	TRBD2	TRBJ2-1	TGCGCCAGCAGCCCCCAACGGGGAGGGGCCAATGAGCAGTTCTTC	CASSPQRGGANEQFF
14	once	TRBV4-1	NA	TRBJ1-2	TGCGCCAGCAGCCCCTCTCTCCTGGAATATGGCTACACCTTC	CASSPSLLEYGYTF
12	NA	TRBV30	NA	TRBJ2-3	TGTGCCTGGAGTGTCGGGGGTGATACGCAGTATTTT	CAWSVGGDTQYF
12	NA	TRBV5-4	NA	TRBJ2-5	TGTGCCAGCAGCTCGGGGTCGGAGACCCAGTACTTC	CASSSGSETQYF
14	NA	TRBV10-2	TRBD1	TRBJ1-1	TGCGCCAGCAGGAGGGGACAGGGGAACACTGAAGCTTTCTTT	CASRRGQGNTEAFF
15	few	TRBV7-2	NA	TRBJ1-5	TGTGCCAGCAGCTCACAGGGATTGAGCAATCAGCCCCAGCATTTT	CASSSQGLSNQPQHF
16	NA	TRBV2	TRBD1	TRBJ1-4	TGTGCCAGCAGTTCCGGACAGGGAGGTAAAAGTGAAAAACTGTTTTTT	CASSSGQGGKSEKLFF
14	NA	TRBV5-4	TRBD1	TRBJ1-2	TGTGCCAGCAGCCCGGGACAGGGGGGAGATGGCTACACCTTC	CASSPGQGGDGYTF
15	NA	TRBV6-5	TRBD1	TRBJ1-1	TGTGCCAGCACCCGCCAGGGGGGGGAAAACACTGAAGCTTTCTTT	CASTRQGGENTEAFF
13	NA	TRBV27	NA	TRBJ2-3	TGTGCCAGCAGTTTGCGCCGGACGGATACGCAGTATTTT	CASSLRRTDTQYF
15	NA	TRBV15	NA	TRBJ2-1	TGTGCCACCAGCAGAGATCCACAGGAATACAATGAGCAGTTCTTC	CATSRDPQEYNEQFF
16	once	TRBV10-3	NA	TRBJ2-7	TGTGCCATCAGTGGATCCCCCGGCGGCGGGTTCCACGAGCAGTACTTC	CAISGSPGGGFHEQYF